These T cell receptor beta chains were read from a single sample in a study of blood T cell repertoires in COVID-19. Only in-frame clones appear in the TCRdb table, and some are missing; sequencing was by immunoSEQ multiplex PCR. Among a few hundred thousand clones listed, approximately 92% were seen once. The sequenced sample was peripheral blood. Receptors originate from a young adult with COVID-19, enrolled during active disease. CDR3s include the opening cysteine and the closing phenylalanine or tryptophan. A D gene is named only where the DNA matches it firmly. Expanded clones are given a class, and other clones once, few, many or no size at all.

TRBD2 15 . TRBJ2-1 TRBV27 TGTGCCAGCAGTTCCGGACTAGCGGGAGTAAGTGAGCAGTTCTTC CASSSGLAGVSEQFF
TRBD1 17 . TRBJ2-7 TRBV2 TGTGCCAGCAGTGGGGGGACAGGGGCGGGAGGTCCCTACGAGCAGTACTTC CASSGGTGAGGPYEQYF
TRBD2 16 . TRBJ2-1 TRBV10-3 TGTGCCATCAGTGAGTTCGTAGCGGGGCAGAACAATGAGCAGTTCTTC CAISEFVAGQNNEQFF
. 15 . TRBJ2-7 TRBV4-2 TGTGCCAGCAGCCAAGATTCCCAGGCCCGCTACGAGCAGTACTTC CASSQDSQARYEQYF
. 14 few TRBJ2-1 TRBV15 TGTGCCACCAGCAGAACTAGTAATCGGAATGAGCAGTTCTTC CATSRTSNRNEQFF
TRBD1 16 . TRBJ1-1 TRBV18 TGTGCCAGCTCACCAGGGCCGGGACAGGGGGGAACTGAAGCTTTCTTT CASSPGPGQGGTEAFF
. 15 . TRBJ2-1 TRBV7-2 TGTGCCAGCAGCGTGGGACACTCAAACTACAATGAGCAGTTCTTC CASSVGHSNYNEQFF
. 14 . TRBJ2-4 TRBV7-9 TGTGCCAGCAGCTTGGTCACACACGGGAGCATTCAGTACTTC CASSLVTHGSIQYF
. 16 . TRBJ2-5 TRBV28 TGTGCCAGCAGTTTGCTCCAAACAGGCATACAAGAGACCCAGTACTTC CASSLLQTGIQETQYF
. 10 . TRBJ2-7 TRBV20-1 TGCAGTGCTGACCTAGCGTCCCAGTACTTC CSADLASQYF
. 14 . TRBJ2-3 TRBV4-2 TGTGCCAGCAGCCCCCTGGAGAGCACAGATACGCAGTATTTT CASSPLESTDTQYF
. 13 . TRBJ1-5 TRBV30 TGTGCCTGGAGTTTGGGGCTCAATCAGCCCCAGCATTTT CAWSLGLNQPQHF
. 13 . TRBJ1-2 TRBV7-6 TGTGCCAGCAGCTCGACAGGCCGCTATGGCTACACCTTC CASSSTGRYGYTF
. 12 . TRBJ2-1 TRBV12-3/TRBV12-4 TGTGCCACTAGTTTTGGAGGCAATGAGCAGTTCTTC CATSFGGNEQFF
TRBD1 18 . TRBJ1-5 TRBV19 TGTGCCAGTAGTATAGATTTTACCGGGACAGGGGGCAATCAGCCCCAGCATTTT CASSIDFTGTGGNQPQHF
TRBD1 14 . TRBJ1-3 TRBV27 TGTGCCAGCAGTGTTACAGGGGCCTTGTACCCCATATATTTT CASSVTGALYPIYF
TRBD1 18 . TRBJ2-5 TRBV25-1 TGTGCCAGCAGTGAGAGATCTTACGGGACAGAAGGTCGAGAGACCCAGTACTTC CASSERSYGTEGRETQYF
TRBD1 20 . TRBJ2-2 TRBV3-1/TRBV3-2 TGTGCCAGCAGCCAAGCCTCAAGGGGCCGAATACAGGGGACGGCCGGGGAGCTGTTTTTT CASSQASRGRIQGTAGELFF
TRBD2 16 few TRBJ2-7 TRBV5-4 TGTGCCAGCAGCCCCGGTGGGACTAGCGGGAGCTACGAGCAGTACTTC CASSPGGTSGSYEQYF
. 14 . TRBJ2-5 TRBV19 TGTGCCAGTAGTATAGAGGGACTCGAAGAGACCCAGTACTTC CASSIEGLEETQYF
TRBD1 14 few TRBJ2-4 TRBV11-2 TGTGCCAGCAGCCAACAGGGGACCAAAAACATTCAGTACTTC CASSQQGTKNIQYF
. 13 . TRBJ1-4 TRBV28 TGTGCCAGCAGTTCTCAGATCCTGGAAAAACTGTTTTTT CASSSQILEKLFF
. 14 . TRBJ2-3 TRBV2 TGTGCCAGCACCTGGGGCGGGGGCACAGATACGCAGTATTTT CASTWGGGTDTQYF
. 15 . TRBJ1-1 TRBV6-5 TGTGCCAGCAGTTACTCGAGAGGGCTGAACACTGAAGCTTTCTTT CASSYSRGLNTEAFF
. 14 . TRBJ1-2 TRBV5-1 TGCGCCAGCAGCTTGGGCACAGTTAACTATGGCTACACCTTC CASSLGTVNYGYTF
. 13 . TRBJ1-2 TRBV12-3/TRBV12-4 TGTGCCAGCAGTTTATGGGCAGCCGATGGCTACACCTTC CASSLWAADGYTF
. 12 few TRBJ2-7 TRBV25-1 TGTGCCAGCAGTGAATCCGGCTACGAGCAGTACTTC CASSESGYEQYF
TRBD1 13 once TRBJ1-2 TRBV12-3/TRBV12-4 TGTGCCAGCAGCCGCGACAGGGACTATGGCTACACCTTC CASSRDRDYGYTF
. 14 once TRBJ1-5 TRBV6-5 TGTGCCAGCAGCCCCACAGGCCTCAATCAGCCCCAGCATTTT CASSPTGLNQPQHF